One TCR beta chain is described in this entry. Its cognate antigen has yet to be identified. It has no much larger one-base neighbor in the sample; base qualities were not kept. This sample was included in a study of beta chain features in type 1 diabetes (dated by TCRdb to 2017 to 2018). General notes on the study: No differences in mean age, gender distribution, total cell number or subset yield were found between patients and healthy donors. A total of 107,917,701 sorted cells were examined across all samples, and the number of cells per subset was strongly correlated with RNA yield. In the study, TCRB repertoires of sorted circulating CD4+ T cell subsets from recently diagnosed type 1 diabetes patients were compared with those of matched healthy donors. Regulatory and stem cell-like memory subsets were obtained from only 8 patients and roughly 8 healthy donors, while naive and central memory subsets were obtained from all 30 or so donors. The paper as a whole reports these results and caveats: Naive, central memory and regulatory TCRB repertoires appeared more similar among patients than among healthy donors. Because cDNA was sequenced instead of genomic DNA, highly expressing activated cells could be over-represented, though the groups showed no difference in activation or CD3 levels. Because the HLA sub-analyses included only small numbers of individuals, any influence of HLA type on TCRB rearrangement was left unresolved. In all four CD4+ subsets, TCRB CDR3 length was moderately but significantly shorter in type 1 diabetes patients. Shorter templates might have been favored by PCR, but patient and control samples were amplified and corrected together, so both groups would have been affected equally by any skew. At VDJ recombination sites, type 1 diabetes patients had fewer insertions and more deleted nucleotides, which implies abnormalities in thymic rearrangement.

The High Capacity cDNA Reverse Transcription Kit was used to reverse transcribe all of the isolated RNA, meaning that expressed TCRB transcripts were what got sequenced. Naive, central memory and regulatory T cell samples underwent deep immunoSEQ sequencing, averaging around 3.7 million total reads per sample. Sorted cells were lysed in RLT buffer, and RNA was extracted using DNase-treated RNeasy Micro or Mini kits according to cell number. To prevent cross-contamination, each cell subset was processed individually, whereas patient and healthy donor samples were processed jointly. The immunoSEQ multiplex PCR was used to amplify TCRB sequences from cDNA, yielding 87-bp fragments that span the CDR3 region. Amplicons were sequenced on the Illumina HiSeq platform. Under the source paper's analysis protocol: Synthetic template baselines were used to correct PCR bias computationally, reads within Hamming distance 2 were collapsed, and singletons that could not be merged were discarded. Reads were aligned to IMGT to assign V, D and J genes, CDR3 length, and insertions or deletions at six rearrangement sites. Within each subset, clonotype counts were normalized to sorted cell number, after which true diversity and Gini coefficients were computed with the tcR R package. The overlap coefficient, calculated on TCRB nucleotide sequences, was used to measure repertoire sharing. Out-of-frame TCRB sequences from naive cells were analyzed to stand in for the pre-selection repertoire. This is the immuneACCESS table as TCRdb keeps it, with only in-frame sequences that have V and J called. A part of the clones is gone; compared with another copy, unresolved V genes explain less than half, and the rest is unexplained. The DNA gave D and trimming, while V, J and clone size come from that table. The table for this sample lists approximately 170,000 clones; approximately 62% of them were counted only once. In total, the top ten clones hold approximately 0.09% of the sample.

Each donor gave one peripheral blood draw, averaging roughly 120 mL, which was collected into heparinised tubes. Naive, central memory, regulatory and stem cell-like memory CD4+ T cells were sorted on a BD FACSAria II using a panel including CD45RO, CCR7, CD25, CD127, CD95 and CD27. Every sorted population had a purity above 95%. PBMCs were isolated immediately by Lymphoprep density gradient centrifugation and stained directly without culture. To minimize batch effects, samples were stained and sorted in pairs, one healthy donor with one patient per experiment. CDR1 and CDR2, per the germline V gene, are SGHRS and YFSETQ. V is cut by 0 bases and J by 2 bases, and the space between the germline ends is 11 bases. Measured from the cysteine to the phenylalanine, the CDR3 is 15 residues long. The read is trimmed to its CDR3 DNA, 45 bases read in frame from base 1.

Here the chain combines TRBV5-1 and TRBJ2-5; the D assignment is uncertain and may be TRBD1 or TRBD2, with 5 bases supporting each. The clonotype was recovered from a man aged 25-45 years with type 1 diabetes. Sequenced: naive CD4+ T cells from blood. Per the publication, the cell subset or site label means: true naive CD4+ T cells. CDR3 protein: CASSLEGPRQETQYF. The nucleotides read TGCGCCAGCAGCTTGGAGGGACCTCGACAAGAGACCCAGTACTTC.